These T cell receptor beta chains were read from a single sample in a study of T cells after yellow fever vaccination. TCRdb analysed the 5' RACE reads with MiXCR anew, one entry per CDR3 protein. The table shows under 200,000 distinct CDR3 sequences, with around 7.2% occurring only once. The specimen comprised CD4+ T cells sorted from PBMCs, sampled less than 6 days after the first yellow fever vaccination. These receptor sequences come from a young man who received the YFV17D yellow fever vaccine. CDR3s include the opening cysteine and the closing phenylalanine or tryptophan. The D gene is left open where the match is weak. For some rows the clone size is stated as once, few or many, or as a class when expanded; others skip it.

size: many
D: .
J: TRBJ1-2
length: 13
V: TRBV29-1
CDR3: CSVTREMGYGYTF
DNA: TGCAGCGTTACCCGGGAAATGGGCTATGGCTACACCTTC

size: many
D: .
J: TRBJ1-6
length: 17
V: TRBV5-1
CDR3: CASSLAPARGYNSPLHF
DNA: TGCGCCAGCAGCTTGGCCCCGGCCCGCGGCTATAATTCACCCCTCCACTTT

size: .
D: .
J: TRBJ2-5
length: 14
V: TRBV12-3/TRBV12-4
CDR3: CASAVNARDETQYF
DNA: TGTGCCAGTGCGGTGAATGCCAGGGACGAGACCCAGTACTTC

size: few
D: .
J: TRBJ2-1
length: 13
V: TRBV6-6
CDR3: CASKLSGGDEQFF
DNA: TGTGCCAGCAAGTTATCAGGGGGGGATGAGCAGTTCTTC

size: many
D: .
J: TRBJ2-2
length: 14
V: TRBV20-1
CDR3: CSAKRATGTGELFF
DNA: TGCAGTGCTAAGAGGGCTACAGGCACCGGGGAGCTGTTTTTT

size: many
D: TRBD1
J: TRBJ1-2
length: 13
V: TRBV25-1
CDR3: CASQTGGGHGYTF
DNA: TGTGCCAGCCAGACAGGGGGCGGTCATGGCTACACCTTC

size: many
D: .
J: TRBJ2-3
length: 14
V: TRBV6-5
CDR3: CASSSRQVTDTQYF
DNA: TGTGCCAGCAGTTCCCGACAGGTAACAGATACGCAGTATTTT

size: many
D: .
J: TRBJ1-1
length: 14
V: TRBV6-5
CDR3: CASSWTNQNTEAFF
DNA: TGTGCCAGCAGTTGGACGAACCAGAACACTGAAGCTTTCTTT

size: .
D: .
J: TRBJ1-2
length: 15
V: TRBV4-3
CDR3: CASSQDMGRGDGYTF
DNA: TGCGCCAGCAGCCAAGATATGGGCAGGGGAGATGGCTACACCTTC

size: .
D: TRBD1
J: TRBJ1-1
length: 15
V: TRBV11-2
CDR3: CASSLCGQGNTEAFF
DNA: TGTGCCAGCAGCTTATGTGGACAGGGGAACACTGAAGCTTTCTTT

size: .
D: .
J: TRBJ1-2
length: 13
V: TRBV5-1
CDR3: CASSLDGGSGYTF
DNA: TGCGCCAGCAGCTTGGATGGGGGTAGTGGCTACACCTTC

size: .
D: .
J: TRBJ2-1
length: 13
V: TRBV5-8
CDR3: CASSSDLGNEQFF
DNA: TGTGCCAGCAGCTCCGACTTGGGAAATGAGCAGTTCTTC

size: few
D: .
J: TRBJ2-3
length: 13
V: TRBV6-1
CDR3: CASNPPDRDTQYF
DNA: TGTGCCAGCAATCCTCCCGACAGGGATACGCAGTATTTT

size: many
D: .
J: TRBJ1-5
length: 13
V: TRBV4-2
CDR3: CASSRASNQPQHF
DNA: TGTGCCAGCAGCAGGGCGAGCAATCAGCCCCAGCATTTT

size: many
D: TRBD1
J: TRBJ2-7
length: 14
V: TRBV7-2
CDR3: CASSPQGGGYEQYF
DNA: TGTGCCAGCAGCCCTCAAGGGGGCGGCTACGAGCAGTACTTC

size: few
D: .
J: TRBJ2-5
length: 12
V: TRBV6-5
CDR3: CASSYRDQTQYF
DNA: TGTGCCAGCAGTTACAGGGACCAGACCCAGTACTTC

size: many
D: .
J: TRBJ2-3
length: 12
V: TRBV27
CDR3: CASRPSGRGQYF
DNA: TGTGCCAGCCGACCTTCGGGGCGAGGGCAGTATTTT

size: many
D: .
J: TRBJ1-1
length: 14
V: TRBV20-1
CDR3: CSAATPGANTEAFF
DNA: TGCAGTGCTGCGACCCCCGGGGCGAACACTGAAGCTTTCTTT

size: .
D: TRBD2
J: TRBJ2-5
length: 18
V: TRBV3-1
CDR3: CASSQVASGGAVGETQYF
DNA: TGTGCCAGCAGCCAAGTTGCTAGCGGGGGGGCGGTAGGAGAGACCCAGTACTTC

size: .
D: TRBD1
J: TRBJ1-5
length: 13
V: TRBV10-3
CDR3: CAIRQGAGQPQHF
DNA: TGTGCCATCAGGCAGGGGGCTGGTCAGCCCCAGCATTTT

size: many
D: .
J: TRBJ1-1
length: 11
V: TRBV5-1
CDR3: CASGENTEAFF
DNA: TGCGCCAGCGGAGAGAACACTGAAGCTTTCTTT

size: .
D: .
J: TRBJ1-1
length: 13
V: TRBV29-1
CDR3: CSVEDHLDTEAFF
DNA: TGCAGCGTTGAAGATCACTTGGACACTGAAGCTTTCTTT

size: many
D: TRBD1
J: TRBJ2-7
length: 14
V: TRBV15
CDR3: CATSRDRAPDEQYF
DNA: TGTGCCACCAGCCGGGACAGGGCCCCTGACGAGCAGTACTTC

size: .
D: .
J: TRBJ1-1
length: 14
V: TRBV5-1
CDR3: CASSPVPENTEAFF
DNA: TGCGCCAGCAGCCCAGTGCCAGAGAACACTGAAGCTTTCTTT